Listed below are T cell receptor beta chains from one sample, sequenced in a study of regulatory T cells in long-lasting Graves disease. MiXCR, applied by TCRdb to the multiplex PCR reads, yields one record per CDR3 protein. The sample includes around 450,000 distinct CDR3 sequences, 15% to 20% of them seen just once. These data are also associated with another study on T cells in Graves' hyperthyroidism and ophthalmopathy.

The input for sequencing was peripheral blood mononuclear cells (PBMCs), taken at new diagnosis, from a patient treated with antithyroid drugs. The receptors were sampled from a man aged 40-49 years with Graves disease. The CDR3 runs from the conserved cysteine through the conserved F or W. D genes are given only for firm matches. Only some rows state a clone size, as once, few, many or a class for expanded clones.

D | J | size | V | CDR3 | DNA
TRBD2 | TRBJ2-1 | - | TRBV20-1 | CSARGFRLAGGNEQFF | TGCAGTGCTAGAGGCTTTCGACTAGCGGGAGGCAATGAGCAGTTCTTC
- | TRBJ2-7 | many | TRBV6-4 | CASSDDHSSHEQYF | TGTGCCAGCAGTGATGACCACTCCTCCCACGAGCAGTACTTC
- | TRBJ1-3 | few | TRBV19 | CASNGGIYSGNTIYF | TGTGCCAGTAACGGCGGGATCTACTCTGGAAACACCATATATTTT
TRBD2 | TRBJ2-1 | few | TRBV7-2 | CASSYRVLAGGTEQFF | TGTGCCAGCAGCTACAGGGTTCTAGCGGGAGGAACTGAGCAGTTCTTC
- | TRBJ1-2 | - | TRBV4-1 | CASSPLGGYGYTF | TGCGCCAGCAGCCCTTTGGGCGGCTATGGCTACACCTTC
- | TRBJ2-7 | many | TRBV27 | CASSRAVRSYEQYF | TGTGCCAGCAGTCGAGCGGTTCGCTCCTACGAGCAGTACTTC
- | TRBJ1-2 | few | TRBV9 | CASSDSGGDKDDYGYTF | TGTGCCAGCAGCGATAGCGGGGGAGACAAGGATGACTATGGCTACACCTTC
TRBD2 | TRBJ2-4 | once | TRBV2 | CASSSPGLAGNEQSF | TGTGCCAGCAGTTCCCCGGGACTAGCGGGAAATGAGCAGTCCTTC
TRBD1 | TRBJ1-6 | many | TRBV9 | CASSSWDRGPSPLHF | TGTGCCAGCAGCTCATGGGACAGGGGGCCTTCACCCCTCCACTTT
TRBD2 | TRBJ2-7 | - | TRBV13 | CASSLTGTSVTYEQYF | TGTGCCAGCAGCTTAACCGGGACTAGCGTAACCTACGAGCAGTACTTC
- | TRBJ2-5 | many | TRBV30 | CAWSGMVGETQYF | TGTGCCTGGAGCGGAATGGTGGGAGAGACCCAGTACTTC
- | TRBJ2-6 | many | TRBV12-3/TRBV12-4 | CASSSGGGGANVLTF | TGTGCCAGCAGTTCGGGGGGCGGTGGGGCCAACGTCCTGACTTTC
- | TRBJ2-3 | many | TRBV29-1 | CSGLGGGTSTDTQYF | TGCAGCGGTCTAGGGGGAGGTACTAGCACAGATACGCAGTATTTT
- | TRBJ1-2 | - | TRBV7-8 | CASTARGVNYGYTF | TGTGCCAGCACCGCCCGGGGGGTTAACTATGGCTACACCTTC
TRBD1 | TRBJ2-7 | few | TRBV10-3 | CATCDRGASYEQYF | TGTGCCACCTGTGACAGGGGGGCTTCCTACGAGCAGTACTTC
- | TRBJ1-6 | many | TRBV7-9 | CASSFLPGHENSPLHF | TGTGCCAGCAGCTTTCTGCCGGGACACGAAAATTCACCCCTCCACTTT
- | TRBJ2-3 | - | TRBV10-3 | CAISTRDGVPAQYF | TGTGCCATCAGTACCCGAGACGGAGTCCCTGCGCAGTATTTT
TRBD2 | TRBJ2-1 | many | TRBV15 | CATSKLAGASYNEQFF | TGTGCCACCAGCAAACTAGCGGGAGCATCCTACAATGAGCAGTTCTTC
TRBD2 | TRBJ2-3 | few | TRBV14 | CASSPLTRLAGLSQYF | TGTGCCAGCAGTCCCCTGACGCGACTAGCGGGTCTATCGCAGTATTTT
- | TRBJ2-7 | - | TRBV6-1 | CASSPFAGTHEQYF | TGTGCCAGCAGCCCCTTTGCGGGAACCCACGAGCAGTACTTC
TRBD2 | TRBJ2-7 | once | TRBV11-3 | CASSLERTSGRAYEQYF | TGTGCCAGCAGCTTAGAGCGGACTAGCGGGAGGGCCTACGAGCAGTACTTC
- | TRBJ2-2 | - | TRBV7-9 | CASNPRGGELFF | TGTGCCAGCAACCCCAGGGGAGGGGAGCTGTTTTTT
TRBD1 | TRBJ2-7 | many | TRBV5-1 | CASSPGGTGLHEQYF | TGCGCCAGCAGCCCAGGAGGGACAGGGCTCCACGAGCAGTACTTC
- | TRBJ2-3 | many | TRBV28 | CASSSRQGPTDTQYF | TGTGCCAGCAGTTCTCGGCAGGGACCCACAGATACGCAGTATTTT
TRBD1 | TRBJ2-7 | many | TRBV7-2 | CASSRDRPYEQYF | TGTGCCAGCAGCCGGGACAGACCCTACGAGCAGTACTTC
TRBD1 | TRBJ2-7 | few | TRBV6-2/TRBV6-3 | CASTRAQGAKREQYF | TGTGCCAGCACGAGGGCACAGGGGGCTAAGAGAGAGCAGTACTTC
- | TRBJ1-1 | many | TRBV12-3/TRBV12-4 | CASSDRANTEAFF | TGTGCCAGCAGTGACCGGGCGAACACTGAAGCTTTCTTT
- | TRBJ2-3 | few | TRBV9 | CASSAEGGAGTDTQYF | TGTGCCAGCAGCGCCGAAGGCGGGGCCGGCACAGATACGCAGTATTTT
- | TRBJ1-1 | many | TRBV29-1 | CSVEDRVHTEAFF | TGCAGCGTTGAAGATCGGGTTCACACTGAAGCTTTCTTT
- | TRBJ1-3 | - | TRBV15 | CATSRGWISGNTIYF | TGTGCCACCAGCAGGGGTTGGATCTCTGGAAACACCATATATTTT
- | TRBJ1-6 | - | TRBV9 | CASSTQPGPNNSPLHF | TGTGCCAGCAGCACTCAACCGGGACCTAATAATTCACCCCTCCACTTT
- | TRBJ2-2 | - | TRBV5-1 | CASSPGAGATGELFF | TGCGCCAGCAGCCCTGGGGCAGGTGCCACCGGGGAGCTGTTTTTT
- | TRBJ2-1 | many | TRBV24-1 | CATSDPGTPYNEQFF | TGTGCCACCAGTGATCCCGGGACACCCTACAATGAGCAGTTCTTC
TRBD1 | TRBJ2-7 | many | TRBV6-1 | CASSAAGQGRYEQYF | TGTGCCAGCAGCGCAGCCGGACAGGGTCGGTACGAGCAGTACTTC
- | TRBJ2-3 | many | TRBV5-1 | CASSSTLDTQYF | TGCGCCAGCAGCTCCACTTTGGATACGCAGTATTTT
- | TRBJ1-4 | few | TRBV20-1 | CSASRSGRANEKLFF | TGCAGTGCTAGCCGGTCGGGGAGGGCTAATGAAAAACTGTTTTTT
TRBD1 | TRBJ2-6 | many | TRBV3-1 | CASSSGQGRAGANVLTF | TGTGCCAGCAGCTCGGGACAGGGGAGGGCTGGGGCCAACGTCCTGACTTTC
- | TRBJ2-1 | - | TRBV5-6 | CASSLVRGNEQFF | TGTGCCAGCAGCTTGGTCCGGGGCAATGAGCAGTTCTTC
- | TRBJ1-1 | many | TRBV11-2 | CASSPVGRGTNTEAFF | TGTGCCAGCAGCCCTGTGGGGCGGGGAACGAACACTGAAGCTTTCTTT
- | TRBJ2-5 | - | TRBV11-2 | CASSQPGRAIQETQYF | TGTGCCAGCAGCCAACCGGGACGCGCTATCCAAGAGACCCAGTACTTC
- | TRBJ2-7 | many | TRBV9 | CASSVQQGYEQYF | TGTGCCAGCAGCGTCCAACAGGGTTACGAGCAGTACTTC
- | TRBJ2-1 | - | TRBV20-1 | CSASRREGHEQFF | TGCAGTGCTTCCAGACGGGAAGGGCATGAGCAGTTCTTC
- | TRBJ1-5 | many | TRBV30 | CAWAGWGSGQPQHF | TGTGCCTGGGCGGGATGGGGAAGTGGTCAGCCCCAGCATTTT
TRBD2 | TRBJ2-1 | many | TRBV5-1 | CASSLAGSGSEIEQFF | TGCGCCAGCAGCTTGGCCGGAAGCGGGAGTGAGATTGAGCAGTTCTTC
TRBD2 | TRBJ2-1 | - | TRBV20-1 | CSATWTSGRGDNKQFF | TGCAGTGCTACTTGGACTAGCGGGAGGGGAGACAATAAGCAGTTCTTC
TRBD1 | TRBJ2-6 | many | TRBV28 | CASSSTGMGHPSGANVLTF | TGTGCCAGCAGTTCGACAGGGATGGGGCACCCCTCTGGGGCCAACGTCCTGACTTTC
- | TRBJ2-5 | - | TRBV4-1 | CASSQEGAWGVETQYF | TGCGCCAGCAGCCAAGAGGGGGCCTGGGGGGTGGAGACCCAGTACTTC
- | TRBJ1-6 | few | TRBV2 | CASSEQGIYNSPLHF | TGTGCCAGCAGTGAACAGGGGATTTATAATTCACCCCTCCACTTT
- | TRBJ1-1 | many | TRBV12-3/TRBV12-4 | CASTGTLNTEAFF | TGTGCCAGCACCGGGACACTGAACACTGAAGCTTTCTTT
- | TRBJ1-2 | few | TRBV9 | CASSVGLGTEYGYTF | TGTGCCAGCAGCGTAGGTCTCGGGACTGAGTATGGCTACACCTTC
- | TRBJ2-6 | once | TRBV4-2 | CASSQDSRRAAPGANVLTF | TGTGCCAGCAGCCAAGATTCAAGGCGAGCGGCCCCTGGGGCCAACGTCCTGACTTTC
TRBD2 | TRBJ2-3 | - | TRBV5-1 | CASRTSGLNTQYF | TGCGCCAGCAGAACTAGCGGGCTTAATACGCAGTATTTT
- | TRBJ1-1 | few | TRBV7-2 | CASSLAMFGGVEAFF | TGTGCCAGCAGCTTAGCGATGTTCGGGGGGGTTGAAGCTTTCTTT
TRBD2 | TRBJ2-7 | many | TRBV19 | CASSIGLAEFYEQYF | TGTGCCAGTAGTATCGGACTAGCGGAGTTCTACGAGCAGTACTTC